Shown below are 23 T cell receptor beta chains from a single sample sequenced in a study of blood T cells in healthy people across ages. Through a sample-barcoded 5' primer and a J-beta primer mix, a second PCR was run for roughly 6 to 12 cycles. TCRdb reprocessed the 5' RACE reads with MiXCR, giving one entry per CDR3 protein. The repertoire holds 800,000 to 1,300,000 distinct CDR3 sequences, less than 25% seen once, with approximately 0.71% in the top ten. This sample was shared with a second study, whose subject was T cells of mothers and their children.

Specimen: blood. The receptors derive from a girl aged 2 to 9 in good health.

V is TRBV4-2 and J is TRBJ2-5; TRBD2 aligns across 9 bases. The DNA end lines up better with TRBJ2-7; the J call may be wrong. Germline CDR1 and CDR2: LGHNA and YNFKEQ. This CDR3 is built from 16 residues. DNA for the CDR3: TGTGCCAGCAGCCAAGTAGCGGGGGATTACTCCTACGAGCAGTACTTC. Encoded protein: CASSQVAGDYSYEQYF.

This clonotype was seen only a few times. At one boundary the junction diverges from the germline segment, which might be a read error. The V gene is TRBV14, the J gene TRBJ2-1; 7 bases match TRBD1. The germline V gene has CDR1 SGHDN and CDR2 FVKESK. There are 16 residues in the CDR3. The CDR3 sequence: CASGHYDRAPYNEQFF. DNA for the CDR3: TGTGCCAGCGGCCACTACGACAGGGCCCCCTACAATGAGCAGTTCTTC.

The rearrangement joins TRBV5-1 to TRBJ2-3; perhaps TRBD1 as D (5 bases). This CDR3 contains 15 residues. CDR1 is SGHRS and CDR2 is YFSETQ in the germline V gene. Trimming left V 5 bases short and J 5 bases short, with 18 bases between. CDR3 nucleotide sequence: TGCGCCAGCAGTCGCCTGGGGCCGACCCGAGATACGCAGTATTTT. Protein: CASSRLGPTRDTQYF.

The rearrangement links TRBV27 to TRBJ1-1; unclear D gene. Trimming removed 6 bases at V and 0 bases at J, with 14 bases between. Germline CDR1 is MNHEY and CDR2 is SMNVEV (reference sequence). The CDR3 runs to 15 residues. The CDR3 here is CASRTLYGLNTEAFF. The CDR3 bases are TGTGCCAGCAGAACCCTCTACGGCCTGAACACTGAAGCTTTCTTT.

The rearrangement uses TRBV20-1 and TRBJ2-2; TRBD1 matches 9 bases. V dropped 6 bases and J dropped 0; count of bases not matched to a gene: 5. The CDR3 covers 15 residues. The germline CDR1 and CDR2 sequences are DFQATT and SNEGSKA (reference sequence). Here the CDR3 DNA reads TGCAGTGCCCCCCGGACAGGGGCGAACACCGGGGAGCTGTTTTTT. This sequence encodes CSAPRTGANTGELFF.

Here the CDR3 reads CSASAREVYLVQETQYF. CDR3 sequence (DNA): TGCAGTGCTAGTGCCAGGGAGGTTTACTTGGTCCAAGAGACCCAGTACTTC. This chain links TRBV20-1 with TRBJ2-5; D may be TRBD2 (6 bases). V shed 3 bases and J shed 1 base, with 21 bases lying between them. Germline loops: CDR1 DFQATT, CDR2 SNEGSKA (reference sequence). The CDR3 has 17 residues.

This clonotype occurred a few times. The rearrangement joins TRBV10-3 to TRBJ2-6; 9 bases line up with TRBD1. CDR1 ENHRY and CDR2 SYGVKD come from the germline V gene. The CDR3 contains 19 residues. Germline trimming cut 6 bases from V and 4 bases from J; bases unmatched to any gene: 16. CDR3 in amino acids: CAIRASTGQGSSGANVLTF. DNA for the CDR3: TGTGCCATCAGAGCGAGCACGGGACAGGGTTCCTCCGGGGCCAACGTCCTGACTTTC.

This clonotype was seen more than once but under ten times. The CDR3 is CASSQGWGGRVDEQFF. DNA for the CDR3: TGCGCCAGCAGCCAAGGATGGGGCGGGAGGGTCGATGAGCAGTTCTTC. This chain uses TRBV4-1 with TRBJ2-1; 9 bases agree with TRBD2. CDR3 length: 16 residues. In germline, CDR1 is MGHRA, CDR2 YSYEKL. J gave up 8 bases and V 1 base, and 9 bases lay outside the gene matches.

This clonotype has more than one count but fewer than ten. The V and J genes are TRBV3-1 and TRBJ2-1; possibly TRBD1 or TRBD2 for D (5 bases each). CDR1 LGHDT and CDR2 YNNKEL come from the germline V gene (reference sequence). The CDR3 totals 16 residues. The V gene lost 1 base and the J gene lost 2 bases, with 12 bases spanning the gap. CDR3 amino acids: CASSQVGRTTYNEQFF. In DNA form, the CDR3 reads TGTGCCAGCAGCCAAGTGGGACGGACCACCTACAATGAGCAGTTCTTC.

The rearrangement uses TRBV5-6 and TRBJ2-3; 8 bases are a match to TRBD2. This CDR3 contains 15 residues. Unmatched junction bases numbered 4, after V lost 0 bases and J lost 4 bases. CDR1 and CDR2 (germline): SGHDT, YYEEEE. The CDR3: CASSLGGGGPDTQYF. DNA for the CDR3: TGTGCCAGCAGCTTGGGGGGCGGGGGGCCAGATACGCAGTATTTT.

The chain employs TRBV5-1 and TRBJ2-7; TRBD1 might be the D (6 bases). The CDR3 covers 15 residues. Germline V lookup: CDR1 SGHRS, CDR2 YFSETQ. V shed 0 bases and J shed 0 bases, with 10 bases lying between them. The CDR3: CASSLGGRLSYEQYF. CDR3 bases: TGCGCCAGCAGCTTGGGGGGGCGCCTCTCCTACGAGCAGTACTTC.

This sequence joins TRBV20-1 and TRBJ2-2, with D possibly being TRBD1 (5 bases). This CDR3 has 14 amino acids. V lost 0 bases and J 0 bases, leaving 5 bases between the germline ends. Germline V gives CDR1 DFQATT, CDR2 SNEGSKA (reference sequence). The CDR3: CSAREDTNTGELFF. CDR3 DNA sequence: TGCAGTGCTAGAGAGGACACGAACACCGGGGAGCTGTTTTTT.

The V call is TRBV4-2, the J call TRBJ2-5; D remains ambiguous. Trimming left V 0 bases short and J 5 bases short, with 13 bases between. The V gene's germline CDR1 is LGHNA and CDR2 YNFKEQ. CDR3 length: 15 amino acids. This CDR3 is CASSQDGHTRETQYF. CDR3 bases: TGTGCCAGCAGCCAAGACGGGCACACACGTGAGACCCAGTACTTC.

This chain uses TRBV20-1 with TRBJ2-1, with 10 bases that match TRBD2. This CDR3 is 14 amino acids long. CDR1 is DFQATT, CDR2 SNEGSKA, per germline (reference sequence). V gave up 0 bases and J gave up 8 bases; unmatched junction bases: 4. This chain's CDR3 is CSARDLLAGDEQFF. The CDR3 nucleotides read TGCAGTGCTAGAGACCTCCTAGCGGGAGATGAGCAGTTCTTC.

This sequence joins TRBV7-3 and TRBJ2-3, with D unresolved. The CDR3 has 13 amino acids. CDR1 is SGHTA, CDR2 FQGTGA, per germline. Deletions cut 6 bases from V and 0 bases from J, with 7 bases between. The CDR3 is CASRDGSTDTQYF. The DNA of the CDR3 is TGTGCCAGCAGGGACGGGAGCACAGATACGCAGTATTTT.

The J gene is TRBJ1-1, the V gene TRBV7-2; a possible D gene is TRBD1 (6 bases). Trimming left V 5 bases short and J 1 base short, with 14 bases between. The CDR3 contains 15 residues. CDR1 and CDR2 (germline): SGHTA, FQGNSA. The chain's CDR3 is CASSRAGTPNTEAFF. CDR3 DNA: TGTGCCAGCAGCCGGGCCGGGACACCGAACACTGAAGCTTTCTTT.

The chain uses TRBV7-3 and TRBJ2-3, with D possibly being TRBD1 (5 bases). Trimming stripped 4 bases from V and 0 bases from J, with 11 bases between. This CDR3 contains 15 residues. Germline CDR1 is SGHTA and CDR2 is FQGTGA. CDR3 sequence: CASSSQGSSTDTQYF. Written as DNA, the CDR3 is TGTGCCAGCAGCTCGCAGGGCTCTAGCACAGATACGCAGTATTTT. The full variable domain, rest sourced from reference TRBV7-3 and TRBJ2-3, is GAGVSQTPSNKVTEKGKYVELRCDPISGHTALYWYRQSLGQGPEFLIYFQGTGAADDSGLPNDRFFAVRPEGSVSTLKIQRTERGDSAVYLCASSSQGSSTDTQYFGPGTRLTVL.

The V call is TRBV7-6, the J call TRBJ2-5; TRBD2 matches 14 bases. The CDR3 sequence is 15 residues long. V lost 5 bases and J lost 5; bases outside the gene matches: 4. The germline V gene encodes CDR1 SGHVS and CDR2 FNYEAQ. CDR3 sequence (DNA): TGTGCCAGCAGCCTGACTAGCGGGAGGGTGGAGACCCAGTACTTC. Translation gives CASSLTSGRVETQYF.

This rearrangement joins TRBV9 to TRBJ2-7, with D perhaps matching TRBD2 (5 bases). The V end lost 0 bases, the J end lost 6 bases, and 13 bases lay between the germline ends. The CDR3 extends over 14 amino acids. CDR1 and CDR2 from the germline V gene are SGDLS and YYNGEE. The chain's CDR3 is CASSVGTPSVEQYF. The CDR3 DNA reads as TGTGCCAGCAGCGTAGGGACTCCTTCGGTCGAGCAGTACTTC.

This clonotype was counted a few times. One end of the junction is discordant with germline, which a read error may explain. The chain links TRBV6-5 to TRBJ2-5; possibly TRBD2 for D (5 bases). From germline, CDR1 is MNHEY and CDR2 SVGAGI. The CDR3 consists of 11 residues. CDR3 sequence reads: CASSYLDERFF. The CDR3 coding sequence is TGTGCCAGCAGTTACCTGGATGAGCGGTTCTTC.

V and J are TRBV12-3 or TRBV12-4 and TRBJ2-7; 9 nucleotides agree with TRBD1. CDR3 length: 15 residues. V lost 4 bases to trimming and J lost 2 bases; unmatched junction nucleotides: 6. The CDR3 coding sequence is TGTGCCAGCAGTTCGAGGACAGGGGTTACCTACGAGCAGTACTTC. It translates to CASSSRTGVTYEQYF.

The chain carries TRBV7-2 and TRBJ2-1; tentatively, D is TRBD2 (6 bases). This CDR3 has 14 residues. Deletions cut 1 base from V and 9 bases from J, with 13 bases between. Germline V gives CDR1 SGHTA, CDR2 FQGNSA. CDR3 loop: CASSLGRDLGEQFF. In nucleotides, the CDR3 is TGTGCCAGCAGCTTAGGCCGGGACTTGGGTGAGCAGTTCTTC.

This clonotype was counted many times. The genes are TRBV7-3 and TRBJ2-7, with 7 bases lining up with TRBD1. Unmatched junction bases numbered 0, after V lost 1 base and J lost 3 bases. The CDR3 spans 13 residues. From germline, CDR1 is SGHTA and CDR2 FQGTGA. CDR3 nucleotides: TGTGCCAGCAGCTTAAACAGGGGCTACGAGCAGTACTTC. Amino acid sequence: CASSLNRGYEQYF. Variable domain in full (rest from reference TRBV7-3 and TRBJ2-7): GAGVSQTPSNKVTEKGKYVELRCDPISGHTALYWYRQSLGQGPEFLIYFQGTGAADDSGLPNDRFFAVRPEGSVSTLKIQRTERGDSAVYLCASSLNRGYEQYFGPGTRLTVT.